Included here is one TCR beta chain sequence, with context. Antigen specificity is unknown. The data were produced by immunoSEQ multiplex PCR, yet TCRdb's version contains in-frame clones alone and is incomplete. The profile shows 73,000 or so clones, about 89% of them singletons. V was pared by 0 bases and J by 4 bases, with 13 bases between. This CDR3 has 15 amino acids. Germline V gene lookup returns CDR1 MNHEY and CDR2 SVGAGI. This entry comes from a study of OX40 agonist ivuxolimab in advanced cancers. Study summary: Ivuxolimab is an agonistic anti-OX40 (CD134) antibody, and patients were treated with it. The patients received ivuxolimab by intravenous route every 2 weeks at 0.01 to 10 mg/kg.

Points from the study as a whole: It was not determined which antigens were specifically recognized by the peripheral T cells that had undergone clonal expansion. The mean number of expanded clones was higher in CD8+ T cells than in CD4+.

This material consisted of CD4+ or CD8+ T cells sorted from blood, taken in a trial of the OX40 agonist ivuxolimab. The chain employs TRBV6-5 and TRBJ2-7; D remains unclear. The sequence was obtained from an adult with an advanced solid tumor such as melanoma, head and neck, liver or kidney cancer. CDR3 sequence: CASSYSRQSNYEQYF. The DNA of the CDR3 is TGTGCCAGCAGTTACTCGCGGCAGTCAAATTACGAGCAGTACTTC.